This T cell receptor (beta chain) is from a study of T-cell memory formation after mild COVID-19. Whole-study findings and limits: Mainly in CM and EM were contracting CD4+ clones; CD8+ were in EMRA.

This clonotype was seen a few times. No antigen is known for it. Per the germline V gene, CDR1 is LGHNA and CDR2 is YNFKEQ. Germline trimming cut 2 bases from V and 5 bases from J; bases unmatched to any gene: 15. The CDR3 extends over 18 amino acids. The authors produced TCR alpha and TCR beta cDNA libraries with sample barcodes and UMIs by 5'RACE using constant-segment primers. TCRdb re-analysed the 5' RACE reads in MiXCR, keeping a single row per CDR3 protein. Altogether approximately 250,000 distinct CDR3 sequences are present, under 20% being singletons, with the ten largest covering about a fifth.

Source material: PBMCs or a T cell subset sorted from them (not recorded which). This receptor was obtained from a man aged 18 to 29 who had mild COVID-19 (a few samples of this study predate the infection). Cell type and time point are not known. The gene calls are TRBV4-2 and TRBJ2-3, with 8 bases matching TRBD2. CDR3 in amino acids: CASSQKGLGGGGQDTQYF. The CDR3 bases are TGTGCCAGCAGCCAAAAAGGTCTAGGAGGCGGGGGGCAAGATACGCAGTATTTT.